This TCR beta chain originates from a study of regulatory T cells in long-lasting Graves disease. As for the study in general: Those Graves' patients who were newly diagnosed had been on antithyroid drugs under 3 months.

Time point meaning: newly diagnosed GD, antithyroid drugs for less than 3 months. Construction of the TCR library relied on RNA isolated from PBMCs. This CDR3 is 12 amino acids long. Per germline, CDR1 ENHRY and CDR2 SYGVKD. Trimming pared 8 bases from V and 4 bases from J, leaving 10 bases between. According to the study, TCR beta libraries were built with iRepertoire HTBI primers and CDR3-region Arm-PCR. Each CDR3 protein is one row after TCRdb ran MiXCR on the multiplex PCR reads. This repertoire shows 350,000 to 500,000 distinct CDR3 sequences, around 13% found once; its top ten account for 17%. This clonotype was seen ten or more times. Its antigen is undetermined. Study conclusions and caveats: Compared with new cases, persistent Graves' patients showed reduced TCR diversity.

The same data also went into a second study, on T cells in Graves' hyperthyroidism and ophthalmopathy. From that study: Expanded thyroid clonotypes (above 0.001) were mostly also found in blood.

The V gene is TRBV10-3, the J gene TRBJ2-3; D gene unclear. This sample comprised peripheral blood mononuclear cells (PBMCs), obtained at new diagnosis, from a patient treated with antithyroid drugs. This clonotype originated in a woman aged 50 to 60 with Graves disease. The CDR3 loop reads CAIPAVADTQYF. CDR3 in DNA: TGTGCCATCCCGGCTGTTGCAGATACGCAGTATTTT.